The T cell receptor beta chain under discussion was sequenced for a study of neurological immune-mediated disorders. Synthesis of cDNA was performed by 5'RACE using 10-nucleotide random UMIs. TCRdb re-called the 5' RACE reads through MiXCR, storing one row per CDR3 protein. The sample contains 53,000 or so distinct CDR3 sequences, about an eighth of which appear only once. Study-level points and caveats: Patients with HTLV-1-associated myelopathy had the highest level of TCR clonal expansion, whereas patients with multiple sclerosis had the lowest level, falling beneath the level found in healthy controls. None of the CDR3 amino acid sequences of expanded clones were shared across subjects, and this suggested private repertoires in all groups.

Unsorted libraries used 2 million PBMCs kept at -80 degrees C. There are many counts of this clonotype. The antigen is undetermined. This CDR3 has 15 amino acids. Trimming removed 2 bases from V and 0 bases from J, with 11 bases in between. In germline, CDR1 is MNHEY, CDR2 SVGAGI. Sequences were obtained from PBMCs. The chain recombines TRBV6-5 with TRBJ2-7, with TRBD1 as a possible D gene (6 bases). The sequence derives from a woman aged 55-75 years with HTLV-1-associated myelopathy (HAM/TSP). For the CDR3, the DNA is TGTGCCAGCAGTTACCAATCGACAGGCTCCTACGAGCAGTACTTC. Its translation: CASSYQSTGSYEQYF.